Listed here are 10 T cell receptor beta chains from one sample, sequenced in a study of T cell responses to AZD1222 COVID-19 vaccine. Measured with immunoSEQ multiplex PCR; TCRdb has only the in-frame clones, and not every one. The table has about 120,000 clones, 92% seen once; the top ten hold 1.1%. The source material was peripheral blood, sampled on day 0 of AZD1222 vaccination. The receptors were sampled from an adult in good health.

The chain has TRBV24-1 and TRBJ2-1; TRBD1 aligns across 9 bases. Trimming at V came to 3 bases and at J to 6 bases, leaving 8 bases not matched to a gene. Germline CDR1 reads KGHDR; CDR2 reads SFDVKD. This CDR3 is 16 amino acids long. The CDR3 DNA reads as TGTGCCACCAGTGATATCCCCGGGACAGGGTCCAATGAGCAGTTCTTC. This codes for CATSDIPGTGSNEQFF.

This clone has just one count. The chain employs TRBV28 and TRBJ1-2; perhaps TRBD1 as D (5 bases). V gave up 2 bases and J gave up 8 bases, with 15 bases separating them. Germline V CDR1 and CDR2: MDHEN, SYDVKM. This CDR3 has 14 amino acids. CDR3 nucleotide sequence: TGTGCCAGCAGTTTAATGACAGCTCCCTGGGGCTACACCTTC. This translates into CASSLMTAPWGYTF.

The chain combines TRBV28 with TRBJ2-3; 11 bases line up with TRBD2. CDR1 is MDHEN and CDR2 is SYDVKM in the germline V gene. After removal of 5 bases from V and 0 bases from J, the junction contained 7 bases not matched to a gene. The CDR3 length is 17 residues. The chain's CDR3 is CASSPARTSGSTDTQYF. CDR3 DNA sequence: TGTGCCAGCAGTCCAGCCCGGACTAGCGGGAGCACAGATACGCAGTATTTT.

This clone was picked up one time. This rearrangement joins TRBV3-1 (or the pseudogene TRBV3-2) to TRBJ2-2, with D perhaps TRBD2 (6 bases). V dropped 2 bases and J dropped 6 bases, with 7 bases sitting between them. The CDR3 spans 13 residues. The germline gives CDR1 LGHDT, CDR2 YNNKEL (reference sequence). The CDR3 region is CASSQSGAGELFF. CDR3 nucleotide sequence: TGTGCCAGCAGCCAATCGGGGGCCGGGGAGCTGTTTTTT.

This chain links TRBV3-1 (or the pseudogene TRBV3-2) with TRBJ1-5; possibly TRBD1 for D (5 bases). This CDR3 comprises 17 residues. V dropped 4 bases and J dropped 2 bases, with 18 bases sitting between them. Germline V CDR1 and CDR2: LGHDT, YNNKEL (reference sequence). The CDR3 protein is CASSRNLTEICNQPQHF. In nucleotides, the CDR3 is TGTGCCAGCAGCCGTAACCTGACAGAGATTTGCAATCAGCCCCAGCATTTT.

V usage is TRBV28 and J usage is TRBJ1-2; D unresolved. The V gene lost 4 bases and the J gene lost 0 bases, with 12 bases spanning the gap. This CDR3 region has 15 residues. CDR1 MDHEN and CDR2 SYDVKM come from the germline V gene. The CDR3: CASSSGRWTNYGYTF. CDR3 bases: TGTGCCAGCAGTTCGGGCCGGTGGACTAACTATGGCTACACCTTC.

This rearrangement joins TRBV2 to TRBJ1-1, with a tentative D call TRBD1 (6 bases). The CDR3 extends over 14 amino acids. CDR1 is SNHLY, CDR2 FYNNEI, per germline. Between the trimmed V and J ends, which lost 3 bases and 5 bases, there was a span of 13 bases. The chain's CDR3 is CASSDGGRSTEAFF. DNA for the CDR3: TGTGCCAGCAGTGATGGGGGCAGGTCGACTGAAGCTTTCTTT. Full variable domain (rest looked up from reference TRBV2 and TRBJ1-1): EPEVTQTPSHQVTQMGQEVILRCVPISNHLYFYWYRQILGQKVEFLVSFYNNEISEKSEIFDDQFSVERPDGSNFTLKIRSTKLEDSAMYFCASSDGGRSTEAFFGQGTRLTVV.

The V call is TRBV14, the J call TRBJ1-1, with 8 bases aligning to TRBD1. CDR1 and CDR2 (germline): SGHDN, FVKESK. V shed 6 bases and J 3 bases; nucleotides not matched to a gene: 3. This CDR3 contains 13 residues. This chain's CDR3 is CASRGTGDTEAFF. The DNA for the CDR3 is TGTGCCAGCAGGGGGACAGGCGACACTGAAGCTTTCTTT.

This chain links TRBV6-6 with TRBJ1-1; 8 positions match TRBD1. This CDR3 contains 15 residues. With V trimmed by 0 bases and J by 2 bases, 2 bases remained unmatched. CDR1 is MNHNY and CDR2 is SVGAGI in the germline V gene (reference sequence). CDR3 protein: CASSYSGQANTEAFF. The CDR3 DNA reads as TGTGCCAGCAGTTACTCGGGACAGGCTAACACTGAAGCTTTCTTT.

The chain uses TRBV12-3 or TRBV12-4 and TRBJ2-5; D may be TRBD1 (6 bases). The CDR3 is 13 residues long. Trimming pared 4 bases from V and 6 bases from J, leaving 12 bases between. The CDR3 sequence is CASSSWDIQTQYF. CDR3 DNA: TGTGCCAGCAGTTCATGGGACATACAGACCCAGTACTTC.